This TCR beta chain stems from a study of T cell responses to AZD1222 COVID-19 vaccine. Study-wide results and limits: Spike-specific TCR breadth and depth were elevated following two AZD1222 doses. Clonal diversity may have been underestimated in mostly white British donors.

Worth noting for this clone: As yet, its antigen is unknown.

Germline V CDR1 and CDR2: MNHNS, SASEGT. The CDR3 spans 18 residues. J was trimmed by 3 bases and V by 2 bases; bases with no gene match: 11. Here immunoSEQ multiplex PCR was the method, and the copy in TCRdb shows in-frame clones only, minus some. The sample has 160,000 or so clones, 90% seen once; the top ten hold less than 1.6%. Some second doses came at about 4 weeks and others at about 12 weeks; these were pooled. Sequenced here: peripheral blood, sampled 28 days after the second AZD1222 dose. This TCR derives from an adult who received the AZD1222 COVID-19 vaccine. The chain joins TRBV6-1 to TRBJ1-1; TRBD1 matches at 11 bases. The CDR3 loop is CASSERDRGLGSHTEAFF. The CDR3 DNA follows: TGTGCCAGCAGTGAACGGGACAGGGGGTTGGGTTCTCACACTGAAGCTTTCTTT.